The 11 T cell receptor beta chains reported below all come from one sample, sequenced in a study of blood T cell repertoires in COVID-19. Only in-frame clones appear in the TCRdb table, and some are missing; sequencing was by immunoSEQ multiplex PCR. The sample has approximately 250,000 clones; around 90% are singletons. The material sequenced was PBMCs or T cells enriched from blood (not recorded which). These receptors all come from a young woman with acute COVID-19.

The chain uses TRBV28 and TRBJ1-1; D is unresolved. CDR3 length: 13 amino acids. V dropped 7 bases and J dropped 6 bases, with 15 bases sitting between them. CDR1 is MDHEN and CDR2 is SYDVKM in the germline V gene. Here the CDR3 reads CASKPGRRAEAFF. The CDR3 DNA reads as TGTGCCAGCAAGCCAGGTCGACGCGCTGAAGCTTTCTTT.

CDR3 loop: CASSPPGGNYGYTF. The CDR3 DNA sequence: TGTGCCAGCAGCCCCCCGGGGGGTAACTATGGCTACACCTTC. The rearrangement uses TRBV3-1 (or the pseudogene TRBV3-2) and TRBJ1-2, with a tentative D call TRBD1 (5 bases). CDR3 length: 14 amino acids. The V and J ends lost 4 bases and 1 base respectively, with 10 bases between them. CDR1 and CDR2 from the germline V gene are LGHDT and YNNKEL (reference sequence).

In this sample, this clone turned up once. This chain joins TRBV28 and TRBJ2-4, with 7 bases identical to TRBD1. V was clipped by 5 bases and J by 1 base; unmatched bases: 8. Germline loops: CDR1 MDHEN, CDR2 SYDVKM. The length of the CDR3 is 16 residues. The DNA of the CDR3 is TGTGCCAGCAGTGCCAGGGGGATTGGGGCCAAAAACATTCAGTACTTC. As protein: CASSARGIGAKNIQYF.

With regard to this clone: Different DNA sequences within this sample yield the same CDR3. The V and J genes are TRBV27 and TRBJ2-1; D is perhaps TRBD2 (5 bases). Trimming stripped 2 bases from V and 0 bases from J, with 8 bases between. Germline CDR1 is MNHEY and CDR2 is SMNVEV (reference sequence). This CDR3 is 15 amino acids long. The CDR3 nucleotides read TGTGCCAGCAGTTTAGGACTTAGCTCCTACAATGAGCAGTTCTTC. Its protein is CASSLGLSSYNEQFF.

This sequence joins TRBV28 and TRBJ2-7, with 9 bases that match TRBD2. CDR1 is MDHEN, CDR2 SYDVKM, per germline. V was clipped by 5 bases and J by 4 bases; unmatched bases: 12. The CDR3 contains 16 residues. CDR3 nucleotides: TGTGCCAGCAGTCTTAGCGGGAGCCCTGGGGGGTACGAGCAGTACTTC. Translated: CASSLSGSPGGYEQYF.

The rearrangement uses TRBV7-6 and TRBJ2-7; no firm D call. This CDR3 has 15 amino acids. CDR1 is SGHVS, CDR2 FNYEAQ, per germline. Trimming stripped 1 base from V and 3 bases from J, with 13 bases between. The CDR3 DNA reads TGTGCCAGCAGCTTAGAATCAACAGTGAGCTACGAGCAGTACTTC. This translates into CASSLESTVSYEQYF.

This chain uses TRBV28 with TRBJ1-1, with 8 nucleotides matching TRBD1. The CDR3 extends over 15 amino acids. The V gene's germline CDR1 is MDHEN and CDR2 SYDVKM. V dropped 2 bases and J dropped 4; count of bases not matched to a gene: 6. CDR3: CASSLGQGGVTEAFF. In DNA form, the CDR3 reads TGTGCCAGCAGTTTAGGACAGGGAGGGGTCACTGAAGCTTTCTTT.

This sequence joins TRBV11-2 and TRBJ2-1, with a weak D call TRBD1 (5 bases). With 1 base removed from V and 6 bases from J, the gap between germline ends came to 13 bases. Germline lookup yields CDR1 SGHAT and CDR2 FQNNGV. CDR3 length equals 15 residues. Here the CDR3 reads CASSLGLGASNEQFF. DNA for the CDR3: TGTGCCAGCAGCTTAGGTCTAGGGGCGAGCAATGAGCAGTTCTTC.

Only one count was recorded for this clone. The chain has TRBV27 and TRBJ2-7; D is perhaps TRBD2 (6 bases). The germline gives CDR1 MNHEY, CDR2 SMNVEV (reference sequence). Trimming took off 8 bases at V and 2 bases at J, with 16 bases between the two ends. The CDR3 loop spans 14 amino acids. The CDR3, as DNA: TGTGCCAGCGCGGAAGACTCGGGGGCCTACGAGCAGTACTTC. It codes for CASAEDSGAYEQYF.

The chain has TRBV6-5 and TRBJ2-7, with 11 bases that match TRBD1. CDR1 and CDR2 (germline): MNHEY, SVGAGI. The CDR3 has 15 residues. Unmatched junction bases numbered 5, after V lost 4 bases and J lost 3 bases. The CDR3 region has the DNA TGTGCCAGCAGTTTGGCCGGGACAGGGGGCTACGAGCAGTACTTC. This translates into CASSLAGTGGYEQYF.

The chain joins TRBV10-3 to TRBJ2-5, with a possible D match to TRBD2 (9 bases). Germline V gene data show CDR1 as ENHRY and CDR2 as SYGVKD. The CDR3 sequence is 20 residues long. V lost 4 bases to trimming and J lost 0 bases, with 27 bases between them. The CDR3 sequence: CAISGQGTGLASSYQETQYF. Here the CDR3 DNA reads TGTGCCATCAGTGGACAGGGGACTGGACTAGCGAGCTCGTACCAAGAGACCCAGTACTTC.